These 29 T cell receptor beta chains share one sample of origin, sequenced in a study of blood T cell repertoires in COVID-19. Assay used: immunoSEQ multiplex PCR; TCRdb lists only in-frame clones, some missing. The table includes roughly 320,000 clones, 86% detected once. Material for sequencing was PBMCs or T cells enriched from blood (not recorded which). These receptors all stem from a man aged 25-45 years who had recovered from COVID-19.

The V call is TRBV23-1, the J call TRBJ2-5; 7 nucleotides agree with TRBD2. TRBV23-1 falls under the ORF class, with uncertain function. The CDR3 is made up of 17 amino acids. The V and J ends lost 2 bases and 4 bases, in that order; junction bases with no gene match: 13. The CDR3 nucleotides are TGCGCCAGCAGTCAACGAAAGAAGTGGGAGGGCAGAGAGACCCAGTACTTC. Translated, it gives CASSQRKKWEGRETQYF.

The chain recombines TRBV29-1 with TRBJ2-7; D is possibly TRBD2 (5 bases). Germline V CDR1 and CDR2: SQVTM, ANQGSEA. The V gene lost 1 base and the J gene lost 0 bases, with 13 bases spanning the gap. The CDR3 is 15 amino acids. This CDR3 reads CSVEAPSRGSYEQYF. CDR3 coding DNA: TGCAGCGTTGAAGCCCCGTCCCGGGGCTCCTACGAGCAGTACTTC.

The CDR3 DNA sequence: TGTGCCAGCAGTTCGGGGGGGGCCGGCACCGGGGAGCTGTTTTTT. Encoded protein: CASSSGGAGTGELFF. The chain links TRBV6-5 to TRBJ2-2, with 8 positions matching TRBD2. Germline V lookup: CDR1 MNHEY, CDR2 SVGAGI. The CDR3 runs 15 residues. After removal of 4 bases from V and 4 bases from J, the junction contained 5 bases not matched to a gene.

Only one count was recorded for this clone. V is TRBV11-2 and J is TRBJ2-5, with TRBD2 as a possible D gene (6 bases). CDR1 and CDR2 from the germline V gene are SGHAT and FQNNGV. The V gene lost 5 bases and the J gene lost 4 bases, with 20 bases spanning the gap. The CDR3 has 16 amino acids. This CDR3 is CASSPQARRGGETQYF. Written as DNA, the CDR3 is TGTGCCAGCAGCCCCCAGGCAAGACGGGGAGGAGAGACCCAGTACTTC.

The V call is TRBV5-4, the J call TRBJ1-2; 10 bases fit TRBD1. The CDR3 loop spans 13 amino acids. Germline lookup yields CDR1 SGHNT and CDR2 YYREEE (reference sequence). Losses at the gene ends were 4 bases for V and 7 bases for J; bases not matched to a gene: 4. The CDR3 loop reads CASSPWDRGGYTF. The CDR3 DNA reads as TGTGCCAGCAGCCCCTGGGACAGGGGTGGCTACACCTTC.

This chain connects TRBV6-5 to TRBJ2-1; 10 nucleotides agree with TRBD1. The CDR3 consists of 15 residues. The V gene's germline CDR1 is MNHEY and CDR2 SVGAGI. Unmatched junction bases numbered 6, after V lost 6 bases and J lost 4 bases. CDR3 sequence (DNA): TGTGCCAGCAGCCGGGACAGGGGCGGGTACAATGAGCAGTTCTTC. It yields the protein CASSRDRGGYNEQFF.

The rearrangement links TRBV3-1 (or the pseudogene TRBV3-2) to TRBJ1-3, with TRBD1 identical over 8 bases. Looked up from germline, CDR1 is LGHDT and CDR2 is YNNKEL (reference sequence). The CDR3 runs 14 residues. V shed 4 bases and J 2 bases; nucleotides not matched to a gene: 1. The CDR3 region has the DNA TGTGCCAGCAGCCGACAGGGGACTGGAAACACCATATATTTT. As protein: CASSRQGTGNTIYF.

The rearrangement links TRBV29-1 to TRBJ1-2; D gene uncertain. The CDR3 spans 14 residues. Trimming shortened V by 6 bases and J by 3 bases, and 17 bases separated the two germline ends. Germline CDR1 SQVTM, CDR2 ANQGSEA. The CDR3 protein is CSVLQSGGHYGYTF. The CDR3, as DNA: TGCAGCGTGCTTCAGAGTGGAGGTCACTATGGCTACACCTTC.

In its sample, this clone was seen a few times. V gene TRBV20-1 combines with J gene TRBJ2-7; 7 nucleotides line up with TRBD2. There are 11 residues in the CDR3. Per germline, CDR1 DFQATT and CDR2 SNEGSKA (reference sequence). With V trimmed by 6 bases and J by 7 bases, 6 bases remained unmatched. The CDR3 spells CSASLAEEQYF. CDR3 bases: TGCAGTGCCAGCCTAGCGGAGGAGCAGTACTTC.

This clone was counted only a few times. The CDR3 spells CASRRPGLSYNEQFF. In DNA, the CDR3 is TGTGCCAGCAGACGACCGGGACTTTCGTACAATGAGCAGTTCTTC. V gene TRBV28 combines with J gene TRBJ2-1, with a possible D match to TRBD2 (6 bases). This CDR3 has 15 residues. The germline CDR1 and CDR2 sequences are MDHEN and SYDVKM. Trimming took 6 bases from V and 4 from J, leaving 16 bases between them.

A note on this clone: An end of the junction does not agree with germline; a read error may underlie this. The chain has TRBV7-7 and TRBJ2-1; D uncertain. CDR1 SSHAT and CDR2 FNYEAQ come from the germline V gene (reference sequence). The CDR3 is 12 residues long. This CDR3 is CASSPDYVEQFF. The CDR3, as DNA: TGTGCTAGCAGCCCAGATTACGTTGAGCAGTTCTTC.

The CDR3 here is CASSPGTGNSPLHF. Written as DNA, the CDR3 is TGTGCCAGCAGTCCCGGGACAGGGAATTCACCCCTCCACTTT. The rearrangement joins TRBV27 to TRBJ1-6, with 9 nucleotides matching TRBD1. The trim removed 5 bases at V and 7 bases at J, leaving 3 bases unmatched. The CDR3 has 14 residues. From germline, CDR1 is MNHEY and CDR2 SMNVEV (reference sequence).

This clone showed up just once. The chain links TRBV15 to TRBJ2-7; 7 positions match TRBD1. V lost 1 base and J lost 4; bases outside the gene matches: 4. The CDR3 covers 14 residues. Germline CDR1 is LNHNV and CDR2 is YYDKDF (reference sequence). DNA of the CDR3: TGTGCCACCAGCAGAGGGGACAGAGCGTACGAGCAGTACTTC. Protein: CATSRGDRAYEQYF.

The rearrangement links TRBV19 to TRBJ2-7; 9 bases fit TRBD1. Germline-derived CDR1 and CDR2 are LNHDA and SQIVND (reference sequence). The CDR3 contains 13 residues. V dropped 7 bases and J dropped 1; count of bases not matched to a gene: 2. As DNA, the CDR3 is TGTGCCAGTAACAGGGGGCTATCCTACGAGCAGTACTTC. Its translation: CASNRGLSYEQYF.

The rearrangement joins TRBV5-4 to TRBJ2-1, with TRBD2 as a possible D gene (6 bases). Per germline, CDR1 SGHNT and CDR2 YYREEE (reference sequence). CDR3 length: 15 residues. Trimming removed 5 bases at V and 0 bases at J, with 12 bases between. The CDR3 region is CASSGRTRSYNEQFF. In DNA form, the CDR3 reads TGTGCCAGCAGTGGGAGGACCCGCTCCTACAATGAGCAGTTCTTC.

This clone showed up just a few times. The chain employs TRBV3-1 (or the pseudogene TRBV3-2) and TRBJ2-7; TRBD2 agrees at 10 bases. Germline CDR1 LGHDT, CDR2 YNNKEL (reference sequence). The V segment lost 5 bases and the J segment 3 bases; nucleotides outside the gene matches: 16. CDR3 size: 18 residues. CDR3 sequence (DNA): TGTGCCAGCAGCGTTCAGCTCCCCCTAGCGGGGGAAGACTACGAGCAGTACTTC. This gives the protein CASSVQLPLAGEDYEQYF.

J is TRBJ2-7 and V is TRBV29-1; D possibly corresponds to TRBD2 (5 bases). The CDR3 has 15 residues. V lost 2 bases and J 7 bases, leaving 21 bases between the germline ends. Germline values: CDR1 SQVTM, CDR2 ANQGSEA. CDR3 in DNA: TGCAGCGTTGAATGGTCGGGAAGCGGCTCGGGGGAGCAGTACTTC. Amino acids: CSVEWSGSGSGEQYF.

V usage is TRBV27 and J usage is TRBJ2-1, with TRBD2 matching 8 bases. Per the germline V gene, CDR1 is MNHEY and CDR2 is SMNVEV (reference sequence). This CDR3 contains 16 residues. Trimming cost V 3 bases and J 2 bases; bases outside gene matches: 6. The CDR3 is CASSLGPGLAYNEQFF. In nucleotides, the CDR3 is TGTGCCAGCAGTTTGGGCCCGGGACTAGCCTACAATGAGCAGTTCTTC.

The rearrangement uses TRBV4-1 and TRBJ1-5; D is ambiguous. This CDR3 spans 15 amino acids. Germline values: CDR1 MGHRA, CDR2 YSYEKL. V lost 2 bases, J lost 6 bases, and 14 bases lay in between. The CDR3 protein is CASSQRYGSAQPQHF. CDR3 in DNA: TGCGCCAGCAGCCAACGGTACGGGTCGGCTCAGCCCCAGCATTTT.

V is TRBV28 and J is TRBJ1-4, with 8 bases lining up with TRBD1. Per the germline V gene, CDR1 is MDHEN and CDR2 is SYDVKM. CDR3 length: 15 residues. V lost 7 bases, J lost 6 bases, and 10 bases stayed unmatched. The CDR3 bases are TGTGCCAGCACCAGCCTGCCGGGACAGGATGAAAAACTGTTTTTT. Its translation: CASTSLPGQDEKLFF.

A word on this clone: A read error may produce the germline difference seen at one junction end. This chain links TRBV7-7 with TRBJ2-7; D gene unclear. The length of the CDR3 is 15 residues. Germline loops: CDR1 SSHAT, CDR2 FNYEAQ (reference sequence). CDR3 loop: CASSLANSSDYEQYF. CDR3 in DNA: TGTGCTAGCAGCTTGGCAAATTCGTCTGATTACGAGCAGTACTTC.

This clone was counted only a few times. The chain carries TRBV9 and TRBJ1-2, with TRBD1 identical over 7 bases. Trimming took 2 bases from V and 6 from J; bases not matched to a gene: 1. The CDR3 is made up of 12 amino acids. From germline, CDR1 is SGDLS and CDR2 YYNGEE. The CDR3 DNA follows: TGTGCCAGCAGCGTCCAGGGGGATGGCTACACCTTC. Translation gives CASSVQGDGYTF. The complete variable domain, with remaining parts taken from reference TRBV9 and TRBJ1-2, reads DSGVTQTPKHLITATGQRVTLRCSPRSGDLSVYWYQQSLDQGLQFLIQYYNGEERAKGNILERFSAQQFPDLHSELNLSSLELGDSALYFCASSVQGDGYTFGSGTRLTVV.

The V gene is TRBV19, the J gene TRBJ1-6; 11 bases are shared with TRBD1. This CDR3 is 16 amino acids long. The germline V gene has CDR1 LNHDA and CDR2 SQIVND (reference sequence). V lost 3 bases and J lost 5; bases outside the gene matches: 3. CDR3 coding DNA: TGTGCCAGTAGTATCGGGACAGGGGGGGATAATTCACCCCTCCACTTT. This encodes CASSIGTGGDNSPLHF.

The chain joins TRBV27 to TRBJ1-4, with TRBD1 matching 7 bases. The V and J ends lost 6 bases and 1 base, in that order; junction bases with no gene match: 11. The CDR3 contains 17 residues. The germline CDR1 and CDR2 sequences are MNHEY and SMNVEV (reference sequence). CDR3 in DNA: TGTGCCAGCAGAGAGGGACAGTCCCCCTTAACTAATGAAAAACTGTTTTTT. It yields the protein CASREGQSPLTNEKLFF.

The sample holds one count of this clone. The rearrangement uses TRBV7-2 and TRBJ1-1; D gene uncertain. The germline V gene encodes CDR1 SGHTA and CDR2 FQGNSA. The germline V and J ends were trimmed by 1 base and 4 bases, with 4 bases remaining between them. The CDR3 is 12 residues long. CDR3: CASSLEATEAFF. For the CDR3, the DNA is TGTGCCAGCAGCTTAGAAGCCACTGAAGCTTTCTTT.

This clone was detected once. The genes are TRBV5-1 and TRBJ1-2; the D gene is possibly TRBD1 (6 bases). The CDR3 loop spans 13 amino acids. Trimming shortened V by 1 base and J by 3 bases, and 7 bases separated the two germline ends. Looked up from germline, CDR1 is SGHRS and CDR2 is YFSETQ. The CDR3 DNA reads TGCGCCAGCAGCTTGCAGGGGCACTATGGCTACACCTTC. It is translated as CASSLQGHYGYTF. Variable domain in full (rest from reference TRBV5-1 and TRBJ1-2): KAGVTQTPRYLIKTRGQQVTLSCSPISGHRSVSWYQQTPGQGLQFLFEYFSETQRNKGNFPGRFSGRQFSNSRSEMNVSTLELGDSALYLCASSLQGHYGYTFGSGTRLTVV.

V gene TRBV24-1 combines with J gene TRBJ2-2, with a weak D call TRBD1 (5 bases). Germline values: CDR1 KGHDR, CDR2 SFDVKD. The CDR3 extends over 13 amino acids. V was cut by 7 bases and J by 4 bases, with 9 bases left in between. CDR3 in amino acids: CATRAGSTGELFF. CDR3 coding DNA: TGTGCCACCAGGGCAGGGTCCACCGGGGAGCTGTTTTTT.

This clone was observed a handful of times. CDR3 nucleotide sequence: TGTGCCAGCAGCCAGACAGGGGGCAAAGGCTACACCTTC. Its protein product is CASSQTGGKGYTF. This chain links TRBV3-1 (or the pseudogene TRBV3-2) with TRBJ1-2, with TRBD1 matching over 10 bases. Germline CDR1 reads LGHDT; CDR2 reads YNNKEL (reference sequence). J gave up 8 bases and V 3 bases, and 3 bases lay outside the gene matches. The CDR3 contains 13 residues.

This clone showed up just once. The chain uses TRBV19 and TRBJ2-1; possible D gene TRBD2, 6 bases. The CDR3 contains 13 residues. The V gene lost 5 bases and the J gene lost 4 bases, with 9 bases spanning the gap. The germline V gene encodes CDR1 LNHDA and CDR2 SQIVND (reference sequence). The CDR3 here is CASSPGLYNEQFF. CDR3 bases: TGTGCCAGTAGTCCCGGACTATACAATGAGCAGTTCTTC.